This TCR beta chain was identified during a study of blood T cell repertoires in COVID-19. At the level of the study: The origin of the acute and convalescent COVID-19 samples was the United States, Italy and Spain. PBMCs, B-cell-depleted T cells, or T cells provided the cDNA or gDNA that made up the material.

Original methodology: Estimates of nucleated cell counts were drawn from the amplification of reference gene primers. Sequencing used immunoSEQ multiplex PCR; TCRdb keeps in-frame clones, though not all of them. V and J calls and clone size come straight from that table; D and trimming were deduced from the DNA. The table records approximately 240,000 clones, about 88% of them present only once. The length of the CDR3 is 17 residues. The J segment lost 5 bases and the V segment lost 0 bases, leaving 12 bases of the junction unmatched. Germline V lookup: CDR1 LGHNA, CDR2 YNFKEQ. This clone appeared once.

The rearrangement uses TRBV4-2 and TRBJ2-5, with 7 bases matching TRBD2. The sequenced material came from peripheral blood. This sequence was found in a woman aged 40 to 49 who had recovered from COVID-19. CDR3 in amino acids: CASSQDARREGRETQYF. In nucleotides, the CDR3 is TGTGCCAGCAGCCAAGATGCCAGGAGGGAGGGCCGGGAGACCCAGTACTTC.